This TCR beta chain is drawn from a study of CD8+ T cells in alopecia areata (dated by TCRdb to 2017 to 2018). General notes on the study: The treated patients, all with moderate-to-severe alopecia areata, were enrolled in an open-label pilot trial of oral tofacitinib given at 5 to 10 mg twice daily. Patients on tofacitinib were biopsied at baseline and after 4 and 24 weeks of treatment, and several of the patients also had a later scalp biopsy. Tofacitinib was administered for 6 to 18 months, and 6 months of follow-up off drug were then conducted to assess delayed response and recurrence. immunoSEQ multiplex PCR using 35 Vbeta forward primers and 13 Jbeta reverse primers was used to amplify TCRbeta CDR3 regions. On the human side, TCRbeta sequencing was run on scalp tissue and on sorted CD4+ and CD8+ peripheral blood T cells from healthy controls and from alopecia areata patients with either patchy or totalis/universalis disease. The study used high-throughput TCRbeta sequencing to examine T cell clonal expansion in alopecia areata, in both the C3H/HeJ mouse model and human patients. The RNA source kit depended on sample type: the PAXgene miRNA kit for fixed scalp, the miRNeasy kit for PBMCs, and the RNeasy kit for mouse skin. Disease severity in treated patients was measured with the SALT score, which quantifies the percentage of affected scalp surface area. Clonality in the scalp was compared among normal scalp (n=4), patchy alopecia areata scalp (n=8), and alopecia totalis/universalis scalp (n=8). Study-wide findings and limitations: Unlike mouse skin, which is dominated by gammadelta T cells, normal human skin has resident alphabeta T cells that are also sequenced, and this complicates analysis of the scalp TCR repertoire. Because the treated cohort was small and included a single nonresponder, larger studies are needed to assess links between baseline CD8+ expansion and response. Many expanded lesional clones were found to persist in scalp and blood during tofacitinib treatment, and relapse after treatment cessation may be partly explained by this persistence. Higher clonality and more expanded CD8+ clones were observed in lesional scalp than in normal scalp, particularly in alopecia totalis/universalis, a finding suggestive of antigenic drive. Compared with mice, TCR sequences shared between patients were less clear, possibly partly because of HLA diversity across the patient population. Tofacitinib significantly decreased scalp clonality and the number of expanded CD8+ clones among the top 100 scalp clones.

Explained via the paper, the treatment or condition label denotes: oral pan-JAK inhibitor, 5-10 mg twice daily. Peripheral blood and lesional scalp punch biopsies were obtained from patients with alopecia areata. After PBMCs were isolated by density centrifugation and stained for CD3, CD4 and CD8, a FACSAria was used to sort CD4+ and CD8+ T cells. Receptor libraries were prepared by the immunoSEQ multiplex PCR assay. For TCR sequencing, RNA was extracted from every sample and reverse transcribed into cDNA to serve as template. SuperScript III was used to make first-strand cDNA, primed with a 2:1 mix of oligo-dT and random hexamers. A synthetic immune receptor repertoire was used to gauge amplification bias, and whatever bias remained was removed computationally. The authors' pipeline ran thus. After raw reads were preprocessed to remove errors, the CDR3 was defined following IMGT conventions as running from the conserved cysteine to phenylalanine. Clonality was calculated as 1 minus Shannon entropy normalized by log2 of the number of productive unique TCRs. Whether scalp clones were CD4 or CD8 was inferred by matching scalp TCRbeta sequences against CD4 and CD8 repertoires sorted from blood. TCRdb holds this immuneACCESS table with in-frame rearrangements only. Some clones are missing; in checked studies, unresolved V genes explain under half, and the rest has no known cause. Clone size and the V and J calls come from that table; the DNA yielded D and trimming. This sample has 150,000 to 200,000 clones in its table, and 64% of those were observed once. The top ten clones comprise 1.3% of the sample.

For this clone: There is no known antigen for this receptor. Base qualities were left out, and no much larger clone turns up one base away.

According to the germline V gene, CDR1 reads LGHNA and CDR2 reads YNFKEQ. The junction carries 10 bases between V and J, which are trimmed by 0 bases and 6 bases respectively. Including the terminal cysteine and phenylalanine, the CDR3 comprises 14 residues. Only CDR3 DNA remains: 42 bases, in frame from the first base. The rearrangement joined TRBV4-2 to TRBJ2-3, with the D gene call left open. The sample was CD4+ T cells sorted from blood, taken around week 50, from a patient treated with tofacitinib. This clonotype was obtained from a human donor with alopecia areata. The base sequence is TGTGCCAGCAGCCAAGAGGGGTCCGCGGATACGCAGTATTTT. This yields the protein CASSQEGSADTQYF.